This T cell receptor beta chain was sequenced in a study of cytomegalovirus exposure and HLA in healthy donors. The study's findings and limits: Among donors in an Asian-associated ancestry cluster, a later analysis reportedly found fewer N-insertions than the roughly 700-donor mean. In a later analysis, HLA-associated beta chains showed higher expansion and lower generation probabilities than comparable chains.

Amplification used 60 Vbeta primers and 13 Jbeta primers. Method: immunoSEQ multiplex PCR; TCRdb's copy keeps in-frame clones and lacks some. The table includes about 130,000 clones, roughly 82% detected once. About this clone: Its antigen remains unknown.

CDR3 length equals 17 residues. V was pared by 4 bases and J by 2 bases, with 19 bases between. Germline V lookup: CDR1 MGHDK, CDR2 SYGVNS. The J gene is TRBJ2-3, the V gene TRBV25-1; D unresolved. This clonotype was obtained from a woman aged 18-29 years in good health and CMV-seropositive. Sequencing was carried out using PBMCs. The CDR3 loop is CASSGPRHPPPTDTQYF. In DNA, the CDR3 is TGTGCCAGCAGTGGACCGAGACACCCGCCCCCCACAGATACGCAGTATTTT.